This T cell receptor (beta chain) originates from a study of blood T cell repertoires in COVID-19. About the study: The analysed material was cDNA or gDNA that came from T cells, B-cell-depleted T cells, or PBMCs.

This CDR3 contains 15 residues. Germline CDR1 and CDR2: LGHDT and YNNKEL (reference sequence). Trimming cost V 5 bases and J 3 bases; bases outside gene matches: 6. Seattle researchers signed up patients amid active infection and tracked them longitudinally. Some clones are missing from TCRdb's copy, which holds only in-frame ones; the method was immunoSEQ multiplex PCR. In the table there are 150,000 to 200,000 clones, around nine tenths of which are singletons. The source material was peripheral blood. The TCR was taken from a woman aged 70-85 years with COVID-19, enrolled during active disease. The genes are TRBV3-1 (or the pseudogene TRBV3-2) and TRBJ2-3; 9 nucleotides align to TRBD2. CDR3 DNA sequence: TGTGCCAGCAGCTTTGCGGGAGGGCGGACAGATACGCAGTATTTT. Its protein product is CASSFAGGRTDTQYF.